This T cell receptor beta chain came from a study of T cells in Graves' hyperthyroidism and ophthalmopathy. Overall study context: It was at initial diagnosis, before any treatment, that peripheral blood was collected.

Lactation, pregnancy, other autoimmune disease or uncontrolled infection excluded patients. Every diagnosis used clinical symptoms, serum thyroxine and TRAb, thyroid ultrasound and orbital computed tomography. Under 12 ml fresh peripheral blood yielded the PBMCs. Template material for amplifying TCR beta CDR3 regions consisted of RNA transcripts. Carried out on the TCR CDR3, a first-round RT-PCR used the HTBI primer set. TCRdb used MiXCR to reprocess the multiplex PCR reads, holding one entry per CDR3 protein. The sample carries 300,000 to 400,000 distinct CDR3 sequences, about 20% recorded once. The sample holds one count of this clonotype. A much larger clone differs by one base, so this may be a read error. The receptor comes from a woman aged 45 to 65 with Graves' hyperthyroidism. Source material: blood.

The CDR3 sequence: CASSPDPDYNEQFF. CDR3 coding DNA: TGTGCCAGCTCACCGGACCCTGACTACAATGAGCAGTTCTTC. The V gene is TRBV18, the J gene TRBJ2-1, with D unclear. The CDR3 is 14 residues long. Trimming removed 3 bases from V and 3 bases from J, with 9 bases in between. CDR1 KGHSH and CDR2 LQKENI come from the germline V gene.